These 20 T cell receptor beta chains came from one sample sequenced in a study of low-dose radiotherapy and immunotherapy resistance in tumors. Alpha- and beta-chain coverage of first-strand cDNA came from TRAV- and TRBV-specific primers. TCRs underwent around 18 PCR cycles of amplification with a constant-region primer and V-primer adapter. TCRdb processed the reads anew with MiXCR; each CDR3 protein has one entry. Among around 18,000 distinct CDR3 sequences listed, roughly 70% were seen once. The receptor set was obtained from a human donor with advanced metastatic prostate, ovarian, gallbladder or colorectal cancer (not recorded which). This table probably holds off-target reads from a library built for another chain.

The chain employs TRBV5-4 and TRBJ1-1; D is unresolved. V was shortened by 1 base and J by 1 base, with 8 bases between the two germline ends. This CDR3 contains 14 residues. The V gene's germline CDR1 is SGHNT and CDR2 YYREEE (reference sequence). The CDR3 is CASSLRHRNTEAFF. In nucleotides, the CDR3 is TGTGCCAGCAGCTTGAGGCACAGGAACACTGAAGCTTTCTTT.

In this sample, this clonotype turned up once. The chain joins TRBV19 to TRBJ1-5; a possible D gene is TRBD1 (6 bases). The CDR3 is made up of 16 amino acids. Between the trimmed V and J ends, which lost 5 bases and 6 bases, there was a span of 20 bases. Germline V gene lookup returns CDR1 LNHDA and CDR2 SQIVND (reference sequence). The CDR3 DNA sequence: TGTGCCAGTAGTCCCTGGGGCAGGGGTGAAGGTCAGCCCCAGCATTTT. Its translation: CASSPWGRGEGQPQHF.

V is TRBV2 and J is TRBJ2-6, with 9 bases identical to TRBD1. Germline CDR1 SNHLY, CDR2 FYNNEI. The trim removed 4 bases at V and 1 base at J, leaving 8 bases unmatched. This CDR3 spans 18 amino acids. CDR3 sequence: CASSATGQGVSGANVLTF. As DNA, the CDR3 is TGTGCCAGCAGTGCTACGGGACAGGGTGTTTCTGGGGCCAACGTCCTGACTTTC.

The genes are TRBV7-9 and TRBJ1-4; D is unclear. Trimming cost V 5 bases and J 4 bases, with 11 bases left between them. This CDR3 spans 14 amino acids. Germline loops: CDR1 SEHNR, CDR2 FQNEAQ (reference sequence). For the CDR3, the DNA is TGTGCCAGCAGCCCCGACTGGAATAATGAAAAACTGTTTTTT. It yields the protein CASSPDWNNEKLFF.

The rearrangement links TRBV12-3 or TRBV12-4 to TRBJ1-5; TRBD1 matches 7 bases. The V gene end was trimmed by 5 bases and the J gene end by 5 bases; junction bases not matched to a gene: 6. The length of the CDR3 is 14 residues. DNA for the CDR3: TGTGCCAGCAGTCCAGTAGGGGGCTATCAGCCCCAGCATTTT. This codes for CASSPVGGYQPQHF.

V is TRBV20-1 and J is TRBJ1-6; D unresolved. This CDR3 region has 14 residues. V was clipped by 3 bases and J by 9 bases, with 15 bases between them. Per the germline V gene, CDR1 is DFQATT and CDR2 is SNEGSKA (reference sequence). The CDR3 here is CSASATNNASPLHF. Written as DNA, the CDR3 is TGCAGTGCTAGTGCCACAAATAACGCTTCACCCCTCCACTTT.

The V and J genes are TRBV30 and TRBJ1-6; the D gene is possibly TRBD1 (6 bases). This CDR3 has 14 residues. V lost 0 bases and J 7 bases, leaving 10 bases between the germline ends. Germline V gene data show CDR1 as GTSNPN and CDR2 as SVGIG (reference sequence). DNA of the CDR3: TGTGCCTGGAGTGTAATACAGGGAAATTCACCCCTCCACTTT. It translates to CAWSVIQGNSPLHF.

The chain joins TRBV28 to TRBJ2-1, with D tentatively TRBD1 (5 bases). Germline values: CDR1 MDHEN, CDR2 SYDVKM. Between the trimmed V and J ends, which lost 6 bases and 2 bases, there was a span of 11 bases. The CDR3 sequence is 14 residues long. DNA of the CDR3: TGTGCCAGCAGCCCCCAGGGAACCTACAATGAGCAGTTCTTC. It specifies CASSPQGTYNEQFF.

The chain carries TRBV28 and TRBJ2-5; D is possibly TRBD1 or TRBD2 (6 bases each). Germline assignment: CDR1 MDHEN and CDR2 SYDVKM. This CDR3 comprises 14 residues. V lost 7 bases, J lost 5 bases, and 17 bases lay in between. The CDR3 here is CASTLGGSGETQYF. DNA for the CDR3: TGTGCCAGCACTCTGGGGGGCTCCGGGGAGACCCAGTACTTC.

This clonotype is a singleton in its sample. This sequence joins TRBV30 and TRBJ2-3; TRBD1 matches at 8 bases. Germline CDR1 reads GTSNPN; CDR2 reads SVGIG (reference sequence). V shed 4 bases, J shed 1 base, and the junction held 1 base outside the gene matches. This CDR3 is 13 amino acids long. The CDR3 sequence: CAWKDRGTDTQYF. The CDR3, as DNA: TGTGCCTGGAAGGACAGGGGCACAGATACGCAGTATTTT.

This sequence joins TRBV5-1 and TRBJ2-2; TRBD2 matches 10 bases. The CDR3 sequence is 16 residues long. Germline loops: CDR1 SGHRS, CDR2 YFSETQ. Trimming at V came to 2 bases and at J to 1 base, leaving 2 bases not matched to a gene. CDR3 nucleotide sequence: TGCGCCAGCAGCTTACGGACTAGCGGGAACACCGGGGAGCTGTTTTTT. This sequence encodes CASSLRTSGNTGELFF.

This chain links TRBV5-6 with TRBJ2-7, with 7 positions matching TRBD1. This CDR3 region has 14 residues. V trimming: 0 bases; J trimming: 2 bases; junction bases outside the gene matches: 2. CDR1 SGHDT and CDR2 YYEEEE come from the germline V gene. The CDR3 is CASSLGQGAYEQYF. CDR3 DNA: TGTGCCAGCAGCTTGGGACAGGGAGCCTACGAGCAGTACTTC.

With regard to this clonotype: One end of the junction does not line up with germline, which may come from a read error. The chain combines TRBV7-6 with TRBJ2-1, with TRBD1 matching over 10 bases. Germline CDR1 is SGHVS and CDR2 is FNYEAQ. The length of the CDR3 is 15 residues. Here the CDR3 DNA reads TGTGCTAGCAGCCTCGGGGACAGGGGTTACAATGAGCAGTTCTTC. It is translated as CASSLGDRGYNEQFF.

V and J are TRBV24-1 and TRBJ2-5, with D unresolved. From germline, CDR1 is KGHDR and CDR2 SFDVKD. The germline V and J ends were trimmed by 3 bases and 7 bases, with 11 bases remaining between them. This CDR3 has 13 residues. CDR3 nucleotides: TGTGCCACCAGTGATCCGGGTGGCAGGACCCAGTACTTC. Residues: CATSDPGGRTQYF.

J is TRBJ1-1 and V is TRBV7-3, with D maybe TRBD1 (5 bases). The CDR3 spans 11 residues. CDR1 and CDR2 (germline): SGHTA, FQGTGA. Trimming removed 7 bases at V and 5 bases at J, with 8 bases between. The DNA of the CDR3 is TGTGCCAGCATGGGGGGGACTGAAGCTTTCTTT. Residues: CASMGGTEAFF. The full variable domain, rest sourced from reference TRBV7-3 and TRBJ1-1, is GAGVSQTPSNKVTEKGKYVELRCDPISGHTALYWYRQSLGQGPEFLIYFQGTGAADDSGLPNDRFFAVRPEGSVSTLKIQRTERGDSAVYLCASMGGTEAFFGQGTRLTVV.

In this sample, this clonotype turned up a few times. CDR3 nucleotide sequence: TGTGCCACCTCGGACAGACTCTACGAGCAGTACTTC. Its protein product is CATSDRLYEQYF. The gene calls are TRBV28 and TRBJ2-7, with D possibly being TRBD1 (6 bases). Trimming cost V 10 bases and J 3 bases, with 13 bases left between them. The CDR3 runs 12 residues. The germline V gene encodes CDR1 MDHEN and CDR2 SYDVKM.

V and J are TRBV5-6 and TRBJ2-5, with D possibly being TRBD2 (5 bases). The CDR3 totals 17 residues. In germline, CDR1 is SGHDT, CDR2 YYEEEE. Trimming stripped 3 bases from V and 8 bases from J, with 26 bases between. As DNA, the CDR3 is TGTGCCAGCAGCTCCGCCCAAAATACTAGTCCGGGTTTAACCCAGTACTTC. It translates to CASSSAQNTSPGLTQYF.

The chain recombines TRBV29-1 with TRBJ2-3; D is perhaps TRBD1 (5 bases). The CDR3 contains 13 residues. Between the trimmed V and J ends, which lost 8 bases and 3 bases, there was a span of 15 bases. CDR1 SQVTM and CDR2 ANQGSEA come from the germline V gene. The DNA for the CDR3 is TGCAGCCCTGCTCGCAGGGTGACAGATACGCAGTATTTT. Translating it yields CSPARRVTDTQYF.

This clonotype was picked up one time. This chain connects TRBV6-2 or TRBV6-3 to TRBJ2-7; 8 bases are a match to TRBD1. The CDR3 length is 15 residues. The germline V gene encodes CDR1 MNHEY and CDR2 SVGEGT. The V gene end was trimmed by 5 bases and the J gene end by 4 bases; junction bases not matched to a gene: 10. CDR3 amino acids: CASSNPGTGSYEQYF. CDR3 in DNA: TGTGCCAGCAGTAATCCCGGGACAGGTTCGTACGAGCAGTACTTC.

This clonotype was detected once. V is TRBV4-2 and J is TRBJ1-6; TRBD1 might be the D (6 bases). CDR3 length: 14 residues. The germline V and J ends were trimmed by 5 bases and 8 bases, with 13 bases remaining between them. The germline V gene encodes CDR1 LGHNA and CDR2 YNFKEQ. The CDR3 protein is CASSGGQFDSPLHF. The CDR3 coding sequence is TGTGCCAGCAGCGGTGGACAGTTTGATTCACCCCTCCACTTT.